The entry below gives a single T cell receptor (beta chain) sequence along with its context. As yet, its antigen is unknown. This sample is drawn from a study of persistence of HIV-infected CD4 T cells. CDR3 length equals 16 residues. CDR1 WSHSY and CDR2 SAAADI come from the germline V gene. Deletions cut 4 bases from V and 0 bases from J, with 13 bases between. The libraries were made with immunoSEQ version 4 in survey mode. Sequenced by immunoSEQ multiplex PCR; TCRdb stores in-frame clones only, minus some. This sample has some 41,000 clones, with roughly 86% found just once. Anti-CD3/anti-CD28 beads served as a nonspecific positive control stimulus. CD4+ T cells upregulating both CD40 ligand and CD69 were sorted as responding cells. Suppressive ART was started during chronic HIV-1 infection in these adults.

Sample: CD4+ T cells sorted from PBMCs after approximately 19-hour stimulation, taken from a patient who received antiretroviral therapy. The sequence was obtained from an adult man with HIV who was CMV-seropositive. The V call is TRBV10-2, the J call TRBJ1-5, with TRBD1 as a possible D gene (5 bases). The CDR3 DNA is TGCGCCAGCAGTGCCAGGGTTGGGAATAGCAATCAGCCCCAGCATTTT. Protein: CASSARVGNSNQPQHF.